The 10 T cell receptor beta chains presented below share a single source sample, sequenced in a study of control samples from healthy donors and cancer patients. Method: immunoSEQ multiplex PCR; TCRdb's copy keeps in-frame clones and lacks some. The sample comprises under 200,000 clones, around 91% of which are singletons, and less than 1.6% rests with the top ten. Input material: blood. The receptors stem from a young woman in good health.

This clone was observed a handful of times. The V and J genes are TRBV19 and TRBJ1-1, with D possibly TRBD1 on 5 matching bases. Germline V gene data show CDR1 as LNHDA and CDR2 as SQIVND (reference sequence). This CDR3 comprises 15 residues. With 3 bases removed from V and 4 bases from J, the gap between germline ends came to 15 bases. CDR3 sequence: CASSIRAGKGTEAFF. The CDR3 DNA is TGTGCCAGTAGTATTAGGGCAGGGAAGGGCACTGAAGCTTTCTTT.

The V gene is TRBV6-4, the J gene TRBJ2-3; tentatively, D is TRBD2 (7 bases). The CDR3 extends over 14 amino acids. Trimming took 4 bases from V and 1 from J, leaving 9 bases between them. Germline values: CDR1 MRHNA, CDR2 SNTAGT. The CDR3 nucleotides read TGTGCCAGCAGTGGCGGGGGCGGCACAGATACGCAGTATTTT. Encoded protein: CASSGGGGTDTQYF.

A note on this clone: Additional DNA sequences in this sample encode the identical CDR3. The CDR3 reads CASSLTGVETQYF. The CDR3 bases are TGTGCCAGCAGCTTGACAGGGGTGGAGACCCAGTACTTC. This chain connects TRBV7-9 to TRBJ2-5, with 8 nucleotides matching TRBD1. J was trimmed by 5 bases and V by 3 bases; bases with no gene match: 2. Looked up from germline, CDR1 is SEHNR and CDR2 is FQNEAQ (reference sequence). This CDR3 region has 13 residues.

J is TRBJ1-4 and V is TRBV5-1, with D possibly TRBD1 on 5 matching bases. Germline V gives CDR1 SGHRS, CDR2 YFSETQ. The length of the CDR3 is 14 residues. With 0 bases removed from V and 6 bases from J, the gap between germline ends came to 9 bases. CDR3 in amino acids: CASSLAEGDEKLFF. The CDR3 DNA is TGCGCCAGCAGCTTGGCGGAAGGGGATGAAAAACTGTTTTTT.

This chain joins TRBV6-4 and TRBJ1-2, with D possibly matching TRBD1 (6 bases). CDR1 and CDR2 from the germline V gene are MRHNA and SNTAGT. The germline V and J ends were trimmed by 0 bases and 6 bases, with 11 bases remaining between them. The CDR3 is made up of 14 amino acids. The CDR3 DNA follows: TGTGCCAGCAGTGACTCCCCAGGGGCTCATGGCTACACCTTC. Its protein product is CASSDSPGAHGYTF.

The chain couples TRBV7-2 to TRBJ1-1, with 11 bases identical to TRBD1. The CDR3 contains 15 residues. CDR1 and CDR2 (germline): SGHTA, FQGNSA. Germline trimming cut 2 bases from V and 4 bases from J; bases unmatched to any gene: 3. As DNA, the CDR3 is TGTGCCAGCAGCTTATCCGGGACAGGGGGCACTGAAGCTTTCTTT. Amino acid sequence: CASSLSGTGGTEAFF.

The chain uses TRBV19 and TRBJ2-1, with TRBD2 identical over 13 bases. V was clipped by 1 base and J by 6 bases; unmatched bases: 3. The CDR3 extends over 16 amino acids. Germline CDR1 is LNHDA and CDR2 is SQIVND (reference sequence). CDR3 in amino acids: CASSIAWTSGGNEQFF. The CDR3, as DNA: TGTGCCAGTAGTATAGCCTGGACTAGCGGGGGCAATGAGCAGTTCTTC.

This chain links TRBV7-3 with TRBJ1-5; TRBD1 might be the D (6 bases). The V end was cut by 4 bases, the J end by 0 bases, with 10 bases between. The CDR3 length is 15 residues. Germline CDR1 is SGHTA and CDR2 is FQGTGA. CDR3 region: CASSYDRYSNQPQHF. As DNA, the CDR3 is TGTGCCAGCAGCTACGACAGGTATAGCAATCAGCCCCAGCATTTT.

The J gene is TRBJ1-6, the V gene TRBV5-1; no reliable D call. Trimming removed 0 bases at V and 9 bases at J, with 7 bases between. Germline V CDR1 and CDR2: SGHRS, YFSETQ. The CDR3 spans 13 residues. The CDR3 DNA reads TGCGCCAGCAGCTTGGAACCTTTTTCACCCCTCCACTTT. Amino acids: CASSLEPFSPLHF.

V is TRBV5-1 and J is TRBJ1-1; TRBD1 matches at 10 bases. V lost 4 bases to trimming and J lost 5 bases; unmatched junction nucleotides: 5. This CDR3 is 14 amino acids long. Germline V gives CDR1 SGHRS, CDR2 YFSETQ. The CDR3 protein is CASSPSDRGTEAFF. Here the CDR3 DNA reads TGCGCCAGCAGCCCATCGGACAGGGGGACTGAAGCTTTCTTT.